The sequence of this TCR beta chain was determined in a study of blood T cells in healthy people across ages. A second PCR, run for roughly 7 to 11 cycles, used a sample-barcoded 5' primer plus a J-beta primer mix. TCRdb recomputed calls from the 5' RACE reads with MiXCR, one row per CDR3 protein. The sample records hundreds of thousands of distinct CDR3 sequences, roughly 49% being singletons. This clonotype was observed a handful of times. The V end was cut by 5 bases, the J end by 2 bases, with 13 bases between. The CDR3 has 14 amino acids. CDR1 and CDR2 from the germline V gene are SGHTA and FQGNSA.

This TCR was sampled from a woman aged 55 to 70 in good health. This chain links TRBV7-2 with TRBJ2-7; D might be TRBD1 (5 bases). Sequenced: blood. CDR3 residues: CASSKQGLAYEQYF. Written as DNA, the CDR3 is TGTGCCAGCAGCAAGCAGGGCCTCGCCTACGAGCAGTACTTC.